This TCR beta chain was identified during a study of blood T cell repertoires in COVID-19. Study-wide context: The United States, Italy and Spain supplied acute and convalescent COVID-19 samples. In each case, the material was cDNA or gDNA derived from T cells, B-cell-depleted T cells, or PBMCs.

Profiling relied on immunoSEQ multiplex PCR, and the TCRdb table lists in-frame clones only, not all of them. This sample yields approximately 440,000 clones, of which approximately 88% are seen a single time; approximately 12% belongs to the top ten. Germline V gene sequence: CDR1 SGHRS, CDR2 YFSETQ. Trimming removed 3 bases from V and 1 base from J, with 18 bases in between. There are 17 residues in the CDR3. Seattle's cohort entered during active infection and was followed longitudinally. This receptor was identified in a woman aged 45-60 years with COVID-19, enrolled during active disease. The rearrangement links TRBV5-1 to TRBJ2-3, with D possibly TRBD1 on 6 matching bases. The sequencing input was peripheral blood. The DNA of the CDR3 is TGCGCCAGCAGCTCTCGGACAGATTTTCACGGCACAGATACGCAGTATTTT. This gives the protein CASSSRTDFHGTDTQYF. The full variable domain, in which reference TRBV5-1 and TRBJ2-3 provide the parts outside the CDR3, is KAGVTQTPRYLIKTRGQQVTLSCSPISGHRSVSWYQQTPGQGLQFLFEYFSETQRNKGNFPGRFSGRQFSNSRSEMNVSTLELGDSALYLCASSSRTDFHGTDTQYFGPGTRLTVL.